The 20 T cell receptor beta chains in this list originate from one sample, sequenced in a study of cytotoxic CD8 clonotypes in ibrutinib-treated CLL. Using immunoSEQ multiplex PCR, the repertoire was profiled, and TCRdb retains in-frame clones only, with some absent. The table records roughly 130,000 clones, about 79% of them present only once. Here the sequenced sample was PBMCs, taken after 12 months of ibrutinib treatment. These receptors came from a human donor with chronic lymphocytic leukemia.

The chain has TRBV6-6 and TRBJ2-1; TRBD2 agrees at 9 bases. There are 16 residues in the CDR3. Germline lookup yields CDR1 MNHNY and CDR2 SVGAGI (reference sequence). The junction had 7 bases not matched to a gene; V was cut back by 4 bases and J by 3 bases. CDR3 DNA sequence: TGTGCCAGCAGTTCCAGACTAGCGGAGCGCTACAATGAGCAGTTCTTC. This encodes CASSSRLAERYNEQFF.

The CDR3 sequence: CASTISGTAYEQYF. In DNA, the CDR3 is TGCGCCAGCACAATAAGCGGGACGGCCTACGAGCAGTACTTC. This chain links TRBV5-1 with TRBJ2-7; 7 nucleotides agree with TRBD2. After removal of 6 bases from V and 2 bases from J, the junction contained 8 bases not matched to a gene. This CDR3 comprises 14 residues. The germline CDR1 and CDR2 sequences are SGHRS and YFSETQ.

DNA of the CDR3: TGTGCCAGCAGCTATGCTGACAGGTGGAACACTGAAGCTTTCTTT. It specifies CASSYADRWNTEAFF. The gene calls are TRBV7-9 and TRBJ1-1; the D gene is possibly TRBD1 (6 bases). Germline V CDR1 and CDR2: SEHNR, FQNEAQ (reference sequence). This CDR3 region has 15 residues. Trimming pared 4 bases from V and 1 base from J, leaving 13 bases between.

The rearrangement joins TRBV4-1 to TRBJ1-2; D remains ambiguous. V was trimmed by 1 base and J by 0 bases, leaving 15 bases between them. CDR1 and CDR2 from the germline V gene are MGHRA and YSYEKL. The CDR3 extends over 17 amino acids. CDR3 in DNA: TGCGCCAGCAGCCAAGTGGGCAGGTCGCCACCTAACTATGGCTACACCTTC. It yields the protein CASSQVGRSPPNYGYTF.

This clone has a single count. The V call is TRBV2, the J call TRBJ1-2; 7 bases match TRBD1. This CDR3 region has 13 residues. J was trimmed by 4 bases and V by 8 bases; bases with no gene match: 7. CDR1 SNHLY and CDR2 FYNNEI come from the germline V gene. CDR3 DNA sequence: TGTGCCAGCTGCCGGGACAGCCCCTATGGCTACACCTTC. It is translated as CASCRDSPYGYTF.

V and J are TRBV28 and TRBJ2-7; TRBD2 matches 14 bases. With 5 bases clipped from V and 6 bases from J, the junction kept 6 bases outside the gene matches. The CDR3 covers 15 residues. Germline CDR1 and CDR2: MDHEN and SYDVKM. The CDR3 region has the DNA TGTGCCAGCAGTCCACCCGGACTAGCGGGAGGCGAGCAGTACTTC. Translating it yields CASSPPGLAGGEQYF.

V and J are TRBV28 and TRBJ1-2, with TRBD1 as a possible D gene (5 bases). The germline gives CDR1 MDHEN, CDR2 SYDVKM. With 3 bases removed from V and 4 bases from J, the gap between germline ends came to 21 bases. The CDR3 extends over 17 amino acids. CDR3 DNA: TGTGCCAGCAGTTTGGGCATCCGGGGGGGATCGGTCTATGGCTACACCTTC. This gives the protein CASSLGIRGGSVYGYTF.

The rearrangement joins TRBV15 to TRBJ1-2; D possibly corresponds to TRBD1 (5 bases). This CDR3 comprises 15 residues. The V end lost 0 bases, the J end lost 8 bases, and 16 bases lay between the germline ends. Germline CDR1 is LNHNV and CDR2 is YYDKDF (reference sequence). The CDR3 DNA is TGTGCCACCAGCAGAGAACAGGAGGCGGCCGAGGGCTACACCTTC. It codes for CATSREQEAAEGYTF. Drawing the rest from reference TRBV15 and TRBJ1-2, the complete variable domain is DAMVIQNPRYQVTQFGKPVTLSCSQTLNHNVMYWYQQKSSQAPKLLFHYYDKDFNNEADTPDNFQSRRPNTSFCFLDIRSPGLGDTAMYLCATSREQEAAEGYTFGSGTRLTVV.

This clone was seen just once. The chain couples TRBV25-1 to TRBJ2-1; tentatively, D is TRBD1 (5 bases). This CDR3 is built from 13 residues. Germline values: CDR1 MGHDK, CDR2 SYGVNS. The V gene lost 2 bases and the J gene lost 6 bases, with 8 bases spanning the gap. The CDR3 coding sequence is TGTGCCAGCAGTGAACCTGGGGCCAATGAGCAGTTCTTC. Translated, it gives CASSEPGANEQFF.

The chain uses TRBV2 and TRBJ1-5, with TRBD1 matching over 7 bases. With 6 bases clipped from V and 5 bases from J, the junction kept 7 bases outside the gene matches. The CDR3 extends over 14 amino acids. Germline V CDR1 and CDR2: SNHLY, FYNNEI. In nucleotides, the CDR3 is TGTGCCAGCAGAACAGGGGAGTGGGATCAGCCCCAGCATTTT. Translation gives CASRTGEWDQPQHF.

The chain is built from TRBV9 and TRBJ2-7; D unresolved. CDR1 and CDR2 (germline): SGDLS, YYNGEE. Trimming removed 4 bases from V and 2 bases from J, with 13 bases in between. This CDR3 is 14 amino acids long. The CDR3, as DNA: TGTGCCAGCAGCCCCTCCAGCCACGCCTACGAGCAGTACTTC. It codes for CASSPSSHAYEQYF.

This clone occurred once. The chain is built from TRBV29-1 and TRBJ1-2; a weak D match, TRBD1 (6 bases). CDR3 length: 15 residues. The germline gives CDR1 SQVTM, CDR2 ANQGSEA. V lost 6 bases and J 1 base, leaving 18 bases between the germline ends. Here the CDR3 reads CSVADPGQYNYGYTF. The CDR3 DNA reads as TGCAGCGTGGCCGATCCGGGACAATATAACTATGGCTACACCTTC.

The rearrangement joins TRBV30 to TRBJ2-3, with 9 bases lining up with TRBD2. The length of the CDR3 is 14 residues. V was clipped by 3 bases and J by 5 bases; unmatched bases: 6. The V gene's germline CDR1 is GTSNPN and CDR2 SVGIG (reference sequence). The CDR3 sequence: CAWRLAGAIDTQYF. As DNA, the CDR3 is TGTGCCTGGAGATTAGCGGGAGCAATAGATACGCAGTATTTT. The full variable domain, completed using reference TRBV30 and TRBJ2-3, is SQTIHQWPATLVQPVGSPLSLECTVEGTSNPNLYWYRQAAGRGLQLLFYSVGIGQISSEVPQNLSASRPQDRQFILSSKKLLLSDSGFYLCAWRLAGAIDTQYFGPGTRLTVL.

The chain employs TRBV20-1 and TRBJ2-7, with D perhaps matching TRBD1 (6 bases). Germline V gene data show CDR1 as DFQATT and CDR2 as SNEGSKA (reference sequence). This CDR3 region has 11 residues. CDR3 in amino acids: CSTTGSYEQYF. The CDR3 DNA follows: TGCAGCACAACAGGGTCCTACGAGCAGTACTTC.

The genes are TRBV4-2 and TRBJ1-3, with unresolved D. The CDR3 totals 15 residues. Trimming took off 4 bases at V and 0 bases at J, with 10 bases between the two ends. The V gene's germline CDR1 is LGHNA and CDR2 YNFKEQ. The CDR3 here is CASSRTGDSGNTIYF. In DNA form, the CDR3 reads TGTGCCAGCAGCCGCACCGGTGACTCTGGAAACACCATATATTTT.

V and J are TRBV4-3 and TRBJ2-5; TRBD1 or TRBD2 may be the D gene (5 bases each). The CDR3 has 15 amino acids. The germline V gene encodes CDR1 LGHNA and CDR2 YSLEER. The V gene lost 4 bases and the J gene lost 2 bases, with 14 bases spanning the gap. The CDR3 DNA is TGCGCCAGCAGCCTGCAATCGGGGCTGCAAGAGACCCAGTACTTC. Protein sequence: CASSLQSGLQETQYF.

This clone was seen a handful of times. CDR3 loop: CASSDGTRTNTEAFF. CDR3 DNA sequence: TGTGCCAGCAGTGACGGGACACGGACGAACACTGAAGCTTTCTTT. V and J are TRBV6-1 and TRBJ1-1; maybe TRBD1 (6 bases). CDR1 is MNHNS, CDR2 SASEGT, per germline. CDR3 length equals 15 residues. The V gene lost 3 bases and the J gene lost 1 base, with 12 bases spanning the gap.

The CDR3 sequence is CASSFSSHQRQEGSYEQYF. Here the CDR3 DNA reads TGTGCCAGCAGCTTCTCAAGCCACCAACGACAGGAAGGTTCCTACGAGCAGTACTTC. The rearrangement links TRBV11-2 to TRBJ2-7; D possibly corresponds to TRBD1 (6 bases). The CDR3 length is 19 residues. The V gene's germline CDR1 is SGHAT and CDR2 FQNNGV. The ends were cut back, 3 bases at V and 1 base at J, with 25 bases in the middle.

This sequence joins TRBV4-3 and TRBJ1-4, with D maybe TRBD1 (6 bases). V lost 0 bases and J 6 bases, leaving 17 bases between the germline ends. Germline CDR1 reads LGHNA; CDR2 reads YSLEER. This CDR3 spans 17 amino acids. In DNA, the CDR3 is TGCGCCAGCAGCCAAGACCTTGACAGGCGACATGATGAAAAACTGTTTTTT. Its translation is CASSQDLDRRHDEKLFF.

A single count supports this clone. The genes are TRBV2 and TRBJ1-5, with 11 bases that match TRBD1. J gave up 1 base and V 4 bases, and 9 bases lay outside the gene matches. This CDR3 region has 18 residues. Looked up from germline, CDR1 is SNHLY and CDR2 is FYNNEI. CDR3 DNA sequence: TGTGCCAGCAGTGCGGACAGGGGGCCGGTTTACAGCAATCAGCCCCAGCATTTT. Its translation is CASSADRGPVYSNQPQHF.